This TCR beta chain was observed in a study of T cells after yellow fever vaccination (dated by TCRdb to between 2019 and 2020). Looking at the study overall: The SMART-Seq v4 Ultra Low Input RNA kit was used to prepare libraries from fractions with low cell numbers. Blood was drawn at multiple timepoints before and after primary and secondary immunization, with bulk PBMC replicates and cell subsets isolated. Two healthy male donors, one aged 18 to 30 and one aged 30 to 40 years, made up the cohort. To track T-cell clones before and after primary and booster YFV17D yellow fever vaccination, bulk TCR alpha and beta repertoires were sequenced longitudinally.

The CDR3 runs 19 amino acids, cysteine and phenylalanine included. Kept here is only the CDR3 DNA, which spans 57 bases and is read in frame from base 1. Study-wide findings and limitations: Compared with the primary T-cell response, the secondary T-cell response was faster but weaker, reaching its peak on day 5 rather than on day 15. Only a couple of donors were included in the study, so the extent to which the findings can be generalized is limited. Computational filtering was needed because FACS-sorted repertoires could contain abundant contaminating clonotypes from the bulk population. A small share of clonotypes occurred in both CD4 and CD8 compartments, likely arising from convergent recombination. Most clones expanded after primary vaccination (approximately 97% of CD4 and around 88% of CD8) were re-detected after the booster, suggesting that broad memory maintenance occurred.

Sequencing was performed on an Illumina NovaSeq 6000. TCR cDNA was synthesized by 5'RACE template switching, through which a universal primer site and unique molecular identifiers were introduced. cDNA synthesis was primed from both the TCR alpha and TCR beta constant segments. Library amplification involved two PCR steps, and the second step added sample barcodes and sequencing adapters. Sequencing of libraries was performed on Illumina HiSeq 2500 (2x100 bp) or NovaSeq (2x150 bp). The paper's processing steps were these. MIGEC handled demultiplexing of reads and collapsing into UMI consensus sequences, while MiXCR performed V(D)J alignment. Vaccine-responding clonotypes were identified with edgeR using replicate PBMC samples, with FDR below 0.01 and a log2 fold change above 5 up to day 15 being required. Each bulk clonotype was labeled CD4 or CD8 based on which sequenced repertoire, CD4 or CD8, contained the clonotype at higher abundance. The public sequencing data were trimmed at Q25 with fastp and processed into clonotypes with MiXCR by TCRdb, which kept only in-frame beta chains. Each record represents a unique CDR3 protein, reported with the most common genes and DNA among its rows. These V and J calls are TCRdb output, not the study's own analysis. Recorded for this sample are roughly 350,000 distinct CDR3 sequences; about 4% of them occurred a single time. The ten top clones hold around 24% of the sample.

This clonotype has more than one count but fewer than ten. There is no known antigen for this receptor. There are no base qualities to consult, and no much larger clone falls within one base. Sample treatment or condition, as interpreted from the label and publication: live attenuated yellow fever vaccine strain. At each blood-draw timepoint, two biological replicates of bulk PBMCs were obtained. PBMCs were isolated from peripheral blood using a standard Ficoll-Paque protocol. TriZol was used to extract RNA from bulk PBMCs, from CD4 and CD8 fractions, and from dextramer-positive and dextramer-negative fractions.

Source: PBMCs, taken 5 days after the yellow fever booster vaccination. This TCR was recovered from a man aged 18 to 30 who received the YFV17D yellow fever vaccine. The chain employs TRBV21-1 and TRBJ2-3; the table gives TRBD1 as D, unverified against the DNA. TRBV21-1 is tagged as a pseudogene. CDR3 region: CASRTDRGRQLLSTDTQYF. The nucleotide sequence is given as TGTGCCAGCAGGACAGACAGGGGAAGGCAGTTGCTTAGCACAGATACGCAGTATTTT.